The 17 T cell receptor beta chains presented below share a single source sample, sequenced in a study of T cells after yellow fever vaccination. A single record per CDR3 protein comes from TCRdb applying MiXCR to the 5' RACE reads. The sample holds around 110,000 distinct CDR3 sequences, approximately 8.4% seen once. The specimen comprised CD8+ T cells sorted from PBMCs, sampled 45 days after the yellow fever booster vaccination. All receptors derive from a man aged 25-45 years who received the YFV17D yellow fever vaccine.

The sample holds many counts of this clonotype. The V call is TRBV27, the J call TRBJ2-7; 7 bases map to TRBD2. V was pared by 5 bases and J by 0 bases, with 1 base of the junction left unmatched. The germline V gene encodes CDR1 MNHEY and CDR2 SMNVEV (reference sequence). The CDR3 extends over 13 amino acids. The CDR3 bases are TGTGCCAGCAGTCCTAGCGGCTCCTACGAGCAGTACTTC. As protein: CASSPSGSYEQYF.

This clonotype was detected ten times or more. This chain connects TRBV5-1 to TRBJ2-7, with D hard to call. CDR1 is SGHRS, CDR2 YFSETQ, per germline. The CDR3 is made up of 13 amino acids. V was clipped by 1 base and J by 5 bases, with 10 bases between them. The CDR3 DNA sequence: TGCGCCAGCAGCTTGTTAGGGTATGACGAGCAGTACTTC. It yields the protein CASSLLGYDEQYF.

V gene TRBV5-5 combines with J gene TRBJ1-1, with 7 positions matching TRBD1. Trimming took 4 bases from V and 5 from J; bases not matched to a gene: 11. This CDR3 region has 15 residues. Germline values: CDR1 SGHKS, CDR2 YYEKEE (reference sequence). The chain's CDR3 is CASSVYRGAETEAFF. CDR3 nucleotide sequence: TGTGCCAGCAGCGTTTACAGGGGCGCGGAGACTGAAGCTTTCTTT. Filled out from reference TRBV5-5 and TRBJ1-1, the complete variable domain reads DAGVTQSPTHLIKTRGQQVTLRCSPISGHKSVSWYQQVLGQGPQFIFQYYEKEERGRGNFPDRFSARQFPNYSSELNVNALLLGDSALYLCASSVYRGAETEAFFGQGTRLTVV.

This clonotype appeared many times. V is TRBV25-1 and J is TRBJ2-1, with D perhaps matching TRBD1 (6 bases). This CDR3 contains 14 residues. Trimming removed 2 bases from V and 6 bases from J, with 11 bases in between. Germline CDR1 MGHDK, CDR2 SYGVNS. The CDR3 region is CASSEVGQSNEQFF. CDR3 sequence (DNA): TGTGCCAGCAGTGAAGTTGGACAGAGCAATGAGCAGTTCTTC.

This clonotype has a count of ten or more. The chain uses TRBV12-3 or TRBV12-4 and TRBJ2-1, with D possibly being TRBD2 (6 bases). The CDR3 extends over 16 amino acids. With 6 bases removed from V and 5 bases from J, the gap between germline ends came to 20 bases. The CDR3 loop is CASSHGTSGLDNEQFF. CDR3 DNA sequence: TGTGCCAGCAGCCACGGGACTTCCGGATTGGACAATGAGCAGTTCTTC.

With regard to this clonotype: A read error is possible here, since a much larger clone lies one base away. This chain links TRBV20-1 with TRBJ2-1, with D tentatively TRBD1 (5 bases). Deletions cut 5 bases from V and 2 bases from J, with 10 bases between. Per germline, CDR1 DFQATT and CDR2 SNEGSKA (reference sequence). This CDR3 region has 13 residues. CDR3 coding DNA: TGCAGTGCTCCTAGGGGCCCCTACAATGAGCAGTTCTTC. Protein sequence: CSAPRGPYNEQFF.

The chain recombines TRBV29-1 with TRBJ2-7, with 10 nucleotides matching TRBD1. CDR1 SQVTM and CDR2 ANQGSEA come from the germline V gene. V shed 7 bases, J shed 1 base, and the junction held 4 bases outside the gene matches. This CDR3 has 13 amino acids. CDR3 DNA: TGCAGCGGGGGGGACAGGGGATCCTACGAGCAGTACTTC. This translates into CSGGDRGSYEQYF.

This clonotype was picked up many times. This chain links TRBV29-1 with TRBJ2-5; 8 nucleotides line up with TRBD2. Germline-derived CDR1 and CDR2 are SQVTM and ANQGSEA. Losses at the gene ends were 3 bases for V and 3 bases for J; bases not matched to a gene: 3. The CDR3 has 13 residues. The CDR3 region is CSVDHSGKETQYF. The DNA of the CDR3 is TGCAGCGTTGACCATAGCGGGAAAGAGACCCAGTACTTC.

This clonotype was found many times. V and J are TRBV10-3 and TRBJ2-1, with TRBD2 matching over 12 bases. Trimming cost V 2 bases and J 8 bases; bases outside gene matches: 7. There are 16 residues in the CDR3. Germline V gene sequence: CDR1 ENHRY, CDR2 SYGVKD. CDR3 protein: CAISERTSGNVDEQFF. CDR3 in DNA: TGTGCCATCAGTGAGAGGACTAGCGGGAATGTGGATGAGCAGTTCTTC.

This clonotype has more than one count but fewer than ten. At one of its ends the junction is not consistent with the germline gene, which may arise from a read error. The chain carries TRBV20-1 and TRBJ2-7, with 13 bases aligning to TRBD2. Germline values: CDR1 DFQATT, CDR2 SNEGSKA (reference sequence). The CDR3 consists of 17 residues. In nucleotides, the CDR3 is TGCTGTGCTAGGGCTCGGGACAGGACTAGCGGGAGCTACGAGCAGTACTTC. Its protein product is CCARARDRTSGSYEQYF.

This chain connects TRBV7-9 to TRBJ2-7; no definite D call. CDR3 size: 12 residues. The V and J ends lost 5 bases and 6 bases respectively, with 11 bases between them. From germline, CDR1 is SEHNR and CDR2 FQNEAQ (reference sequence). This CDR3 is CASSERNLEQYF. CDR3 sequence (DNA): TGTGCCAGCAGCGAGAGGAATCTCGAGCAGTACTTC.

The chain couples TRBV27 to TRBJ2-4; D not certain. CDR1 is MNHEY and CDR2 is SMNVEV in the germline V gene (reference sequence). Trimming cost V 8 bases and J 0 bases, with 11 bases left between them. The CDR3 runs to 14 residues. The CDR3 sequence is CASSSRIAKNIQYF. CDR3 nucleotides: TGTGCCAGCTCCTCGAGAATAGCCAAAAACATTCAGTACTTC.

This clonotype was observed at least ten times. The gene calls are TRBV12-3 or TRBV12-4 and TRBJ2-7; D gene ambiguous. Trimming removed 5 bases from V and 6 bases from J, with 14 bases in between. The CDR3 is 13 amino acids. CDR3 nucleotide sequence: TGTGCCAGCAGTCCCACCACCGGCGGCGAGCAGTACTTC. As protein: CASSPTTGGEQYF.

The chain joins TRBV20-1 to TRBJ2-3; TRBD2 agrees at 10 bases. The germline V gene has CDR1 DFQATT and CDR2 SNEGSKA (reference sequence). The CDR3 loop spans 15 amino acids. V lost 2 bases to trimming and J lost 3 bases; unmatched junction nucleotides: 5. Here the CDR3 DNA reads TGCAGTGCTAGAAAAGCGGGAGGGCCGACAGATACGCAGTATTTT. Translated, it gives CSARKAGGPTDTQYF.

This clonotype was observed many times. This chain connects TRBV5-5 to TRBJ2-4, with 7 bases lining up with TRBD2. Trimming removed 7 bases from V and 6 bases from J; junction bases left unmatched: 4. The CDR3 runs 12 residues. CDR1 and CDR2 from the germline V gene are SGHKS and YYEKEE (reference sequence). For the CDR3, the DNA is TGTGCCAGCTCCCCGGGGGGAAACATTCAGTACTTC. Amino acids: CASSPGGNIQYF.

This clonotype occurred many times. The CDR3 is CASSYGQGGMVEQYF. The CDR3 nucleotides are TGTGCCAGCAGTTACGGACAGGGGGGAATGGTCGAGCAGTACTTC. The rearrangement uses TRBV6-5 and TRBJ2-7; 10 nucleotides line up with TRBD1. Germline lookup yields CDR1 MNHEY and CDR2 SVGAGI. Trimming at V came to 2 bases and at J to 6 bases, leaving 7 bases not matched to a gene. This CDR3 comprises 15 residues.

This clonotype has at least ten counts. The genes are TRBV7-2 and TRBJ2-1, with 8 bases lining up with TRBD2. V dropped 5 bases and J dropped 4; count of bases not matched to a gene: 13. Germline CDR1 is SGHTA and CDR2 is FQGNSA. The CDR3 consists of 17 residues. In DNA form, the CDR3 reads TGTGCCAGCAGCCCGGGGGGGCCAGCCCTTTGGTACAATGAGCAGTTCTTC. Protein product: CASSPGGPALWYNEQFF.